The 30 T cell receptor beta chains presented below share a single source sample, sequenced in a study of T cell responses to AZD1222 COVID-19 vaccine. Clones were sequenced by immunoSEQ multiplex PCR, and TCRdb holds only the in-frame ones, with some missing. The sample includes about 150,000 clones, approximately 90% of them seen just once. Sequencing was performed on peripheral blood, taken 28 days after the second AZD1222 dose. These receptor sequences come from an adult who received the AZD1222 COVID-19 vaccine.

The CDR3 region is CASSPSGLAGGREQFF. The CDR3 region has the DNA TGTGCCAGCAGCCCTTCGGGACTAGCGGGAGGGCGTGAGCAGTTCTTC. The chain employs TRBV7-6 and TRBJ2-1; 16 positions match TRBD2. The length of the CDR3 is 16 residues. CDR1 SGHVS and CDR2 FNYEAQ come from the germline V gene. V shed 5 bases and J 9 bases; nucleotides not matched to a gene: 7.

This chain joins TRBV27 and TRBJ2-7; D gene ambiguous. The CDR3 is 14 residues long. V lost 3 bases to trimming and J lost 7 bases, with 16 bases between them. CDR1 and CDR2 from the germline V gene are MNHEY and SMNVEV (reference sequence). The CDR3 DNA sequence: TGTGCCAGCAGTTTCATAGAGAACTACGAGGAGCAGTACTTC. Residues: CASSFIENYEEQYF.

The V call is TRBV3-1 (or the pseudogene TRBV3-2), the J call TRBJ2-2, with TRBD2 identical over 9 bases. The trim removed 1 base at V and 1 base at J, leaving 4 bases unmatched. Germline CDR1 is LGHDT and CDR2 is YNNKEL (reference sequence). CDR3 length equals 17 residues. CDR3 nucleotides: TGTGCCAGCAGCCAAGGACTAGCGGCGATGAACACCGGGGAGCTGTTTTTT. Translating it yields CASSQGLAAMNTGELFF.

The chain uses TRBV10-2 and TRBJ2-6, with D hard to call. Germline CDR1 is WSHSY and CDR2 is SAAADI. Trimming took 6 bases from V and 0 from J, leaving 3 bases between them. The CDR3 consists of 13 residues. This chain's CDR3 is CASRSSGANVLTF. The CDR3, as DNA: TGCGCCAGCAGGTCCTCTGGGGCCAACGTCCTGACTTTC.

The V and J genes are TRBV7-9 and TRBJ1-2; the D is unclear. The CDR3 spans 14 residues. The germline V gene encodes CDR1 SEHNR and CDR2 FQNEAQ (reference sequence). V gave up 1 base and J gave up 1 base, with 7 bases separating them. The CDR3 nucleotides are TGTGCCAGCAGCTTAGTCGTCAATAACTATGGCTACACCTTC. Translation: CASSLVVNNYGYTF. Drawing the rest from reference TRBV7-9 and TRBJ1-2, the complete variable domain is DTGVSQNPRHKITKRGQNVTFRCDPISEHNRLYWYRQTLGQGPEFLTYFQNEAQLEKSRLLSDRFSAERPKGSFSTLEIQRTEQGDSAMYLCASSLVVNNYGYTFGSGTRLTVV.

The rearrangement links TRBV28 to TRBJ1-5, with 9 nucleotides matching TRBD1. CDR3 length equals 16 residues. With V trimmed by 8 bases and J by 7 bases, 15 bases remained unmatched. CDR1 is MDHEN, CDR2 SYDVKM, per germline. The DNA of the CDR3 is TGTGCCAGCGGAAGCCGGGACAGGGCGGGTCGGCAGCCCCAGCATTTT. Amino acid sequence: CASGSRDRAGRQPQHF.

The rearrangement joins TRBV7-9 to TRBJ1-3; 9 bases map to TRBD1. The V gene's germline CDR1 is SEHNR and CDR2 FQNEAQ (reference sequence). There are 15 residues in the CDR3. V lost 1 base and J lost 7; bases outside the gene matches: 5. The CDR3 DNA reads as TGTGCCAGCAGCTTAGGGGACAGGGTTCTTAACACCATATATTTT. It specifies CASSLGDRVLNTIYF.

The V and J genes are TRBV5-1 and TRBJ1-1; 10 bases map to TRBD1. Trimming took 4 bases from V and 1 from J; bases not matched to a gene: 13. Germline CDR1 is SGHRS and CDR2 is YFSETQ. This CDR3 contains 18 residues. Here the CDR3 reads CASSRNLPGQGTNTEAFF. The CDR3 DNA follows: TGCGCCAGCAGCCGCAACTTACCGGGACAGGGGACGAACACTGAAGCTTTCTTT.

J is TRBJ1-5 and V is TRBV21-1. TRBV21-1 is shown as a pseudogene. The CDR3 has 15 amino acids. This CDR3 is CASSMGGHGDQPQHF. The CDR3 DNA follows: TGTGCCAGCAGCATGGGAGGACACGGGGATCAGCCCCAGCATTTT.

The sample holds one count of this clone. The CDR3 nucleotides read TGTGCCAGCAGCCAAGTGGGCGGCAGGGCCCGTGGAAACACCATATATTTT. Translating gives CASSQVGGRARGNTIYF. The chain couples TRBV4-2 to TRBJ1-3, with D tentatively TRBD1 (5 bases). Germline CDR1 LGHNA, CDR2 YNFKEQ. The V gene lost 1 base and the J gene lost 3 bases, with 16 bases spanning the gap. This CDR3 is 17 amino acids long.

V is TRBV11-2 and J is TRBJ2-5; no clear D gene. Per the germline V gene, CDR1 is SGHAT and CDR2 is FQNNGV. The CDR3 loop spans 12 amino acids. V lost 4 bases and J lost 5, with 8 bases in between. In DNA, the CDR3 is TGTGCCAGCAGCTCAGAGATGGAGACCCAGTACTTC. Encoded protein: CASSSEMETQYF.

The chain has TRBV5-4 and TRBJ2-5; 7 bases map to TRBD1. This CDR3 region has 14 residues. Unmatched junction bases numbered 4, after V lost 3 bases and J lost 2 bases. From germline, CDR1 is SGHNT and CDR2 YYREEE (reference sequence). This CDR3 is CASSYRGPQETQYF. CDR3 sequence (DNA): TGTGCCAGCAGCTACAGGGGCCCACAAGAGACCCAGTACTTC.

The CDR3 DNA is TGTGCCAGCAGTGAAGGTGGGACAGGGAATTCACCCCTCCACTTT. Translation: CASSEGGTGNSPLHF. The chain couples TRBV6-4 to TRBJ1-6, with TRBD1 identical over 9 bases. The CDR3 totals 15 residues. Trimming removed 3 bases from V and 7 bases from J; junction bases left unmatched: 4. In germline, CDR1 is MRHNA, CDR2 SNTAGT.

The chain has TRBV12-3 or TRBV12-4 and TRBJ1-2, with D perhaps TRBD1 (5 bases). The V and J ends lost 3 bases and 7 bases respectively, with 6 bases between them. This CDR3 spans 11 amino acids. For the CDR3, the DNA is TGTGCCAGCAGTTTTGGGGGTGGCTACACCTTC. Protein: CASSFGGGYTF.

This clone has just a few counts. Other DNA sequences in this specimen translate into the identical CDR3. The chain links TRBV7-2 to TRBJ2-7, with TRBD1 matching over 7 bases. V trimming: 4 bases; J trimming: 1 base; junction bases outside the gene matches: 4. Germline CDR1 and CDR2: SGHTA and FQGNSA. This CDR3 region has 14 residues. CDR3 protein: CASSSTGASYEQYF. Written as DNA, the CDR3 is TGTGCCAGCAGCTCTACAGGGGCTTCCTACGAGCAGTACTTC.

The chain joins TRBV5-1 to TRBJ1-2; 7 bases match TRBD1. Trimming at V came to 2 bases and at J to 6 bases, leaving 7 bases not matched to a gene. The CDR3 loop spans 14 amino acids. Germline V CDR1 and CDR2: SGHRS, YFSETQ. The CDR3 loop is CASSLFGQGDGYTF. The CDR3 nucleotides read TGCGCCAGCAGCTTATTCGGGCAGGGGGATGGCTACACCTTC.

The rearrangement joins TRBV9 to TRBJ1-4, with D hard to call. The germline CDR1 and CDR2 sequences are SGDLS and YYNGEE. V lost 0 bases, J lost 0 bases, and 15 bases lay in between. The CDR3 extends over 18 amino acids. The CDR3 loop is CASSVEPRHHSTNEKLFF. DNA of the CDR3: TGTGCCAGCAGCGTAGAGCCGAGACACCACTCAACTAATGAAAAACTGTTTTTT.

The chain has TRBV14 and TRBJ2-3, with D possibly being TRBD2 (7 bases). The CDR3 has 19 amino acids. V was trimmed by 1 base and J by 1 base, leaving 21 bases between them. CDR1 and CDR2 from the germline V gene are SGHDN and FVKESK. CDR3 DNA sequence: TGTGCCAGCAGCCAAGGTTGGGGGCATACTGCGGGGGGCACAGATACGCAGTATTTT. Residues: CASSQGWGHTAGGTDTQYF.

V usage is TRBV6-8 and J usage is TRBJ1-1; 7 bases match TRBD1. The CDR3 covers 15 residues. From germline, CDR1 is MNHGY and CDR2 SAAAGT. Trimming removed 5 bases from V and 5 bases from J; junction bases left unmatched: 11. Here the CDR3 reads CASSLHTGEGTEAFF. The CDR3 region has the DNA TGTGCCAGCAGTCTCCACACAGGGGAGGGGACTGAAGCTTTCTTT.

A single count supports this clone. This chain links TRBV3-1 (or the pseudogene TRBV3-2) with TRBJ1-1; D call uncertain. The CDR3 has 14 amino acids. Germline CDR1 and CDR2: LGHDT and YNNKEL (reference sequence). Trimming removed 4 bases from V and 8 bases from J, with 17 bases in between. The CDR3 DNA follows: TGTGCCAGCAGCCTCGAAGCCGGGGTAGCGGAAGCTTTCTTT. It translates to CASSLEAGVAEAFF.

As DNA, the CDR3 is TGTGCCAGCAGCTTAGAGAAGGGATCTAGCGATCACAATGAGCAGTTCTTC. This codes for CASSLEKGSSDHNEQFF. The chain is built from TRBV7-8 and TRBJ2-1; possibly TRBD2 for D (6 bases). The CDR3 loop spans 17 amino acids. V lost 1 base, J lost 5 bases, and 18 bases lay in between. CDR1 and CDR2 from the germline V gene are SGHVS and FQNEAQ.

J is TRBJ2-1 and V is TRBV18; D is unresolved. The germline gives CDR1 KGHSH, CDR2 LQKENI. V lost 3 bases and J lost 8, with 14 bases in between. The CDR3 extends over 14 amino acids. For the CDR3, the DNA is TGTGCCAGCTCACCGAGTGACACTTGGGATGAGCAGTTCTTC. Translated: CASSPSDTWDEQFF.

This clone was seen a single time. The genes are TRBV3-1 (or the pseudogene TRBV3-2) and TRBJ1-2, with no clear D. Deletions cut 4 bases from V and 3 bases from J, with 9 bases between. Germline V gene sequence: CDR1 LGHDT, CDR2 YNNKEL (reference sequence). This CDR3 spans 13 amino acids. For the CDR3, the DNA is TGTGCCAGCAGCCCTAATGGTGACTATGGCTACACCTTC. Its protein is CASSPNGDYGYTF.

The chain recombines TRBV7-2 with TRBJ2-1; D ambiguous. There are 14 residues in the CDR3. The V end was cut by 1 base, the J end by 4 bases, with 8 bases between. From germline, CDR1 is SGHTA and CDR2 FQGNSA. The CDR3 loop reads CASSLENGYNEQFF. Here the CDR3 DNA reads TGTGCCAGCAGCTTAGAAAACGGATACAATGAGCAGTTCTTC.

The chain is built from TRBV7-2 and TRBJ2-3, with D possibly being TRBD2 (5 bases). CDR1 and CDR2 from the germline V gene are SGHTA and FQGNSA. CDR3 length: 18 residues. The V and J ends lost 0 bases and 1 base respectively, with 17 bases between them. The CDR3 here is CASSLARVDYRGTDTQYF. As DNA, the CDR3 is TGTGCCAGCAGCTTAGCGCGAGTCGACTACCGGGGCACAGATACGCAGTATTTT.

In this sample, this clone turned up once. The V and J genes are TRBV21-1 and TRBJ2-7. TRBV21-1 is assigned pseudogene status. The CDR3 is 12 amino acids. The CDR3 region has the DNA TGTGCCAGCAGCAAAGACCTCTGTGGGCAGTACTTC. Its translation: CASSKDLCGQYF.

The genes are TRBV7-2 and TRBJ1-2; D uncertain. This CDR3 contains 15 residues. CDR1 and CDR2 (germline): SGHTA, FQGNSA. The ends were cut back, 5 bases at V and 3 bases at J, with 16 bases in the middle. The CDR3 nucleotides are TGTGCCAGCAGCCCCCACAGTACGCTGGACTATGGCTACACCTTC. This translates into CASSPHSTLDYGYTF. The whole variable domain, filled in from reference TRBV7-2 and TRBJ1-2, reads GAGVSQSPSNKVTEKGKDVELRCDPISGHTALYWYRQSLGQGLEFLIYFQGNSAPDKSGLPSDRFSAERTGGSVSTLTIQRTQQEDSAVYLCASSPHSTLDYGYTFGSGTRLTVV.

The chain recombines TRBV15 with TRBJ1-1; D remains ambiguous. Germline V CDR1 and CDR2: LNHNV, YYDKDF (reference sequence). The germline V and J ends were trimmed by 0 bases and 6 bases, with 5 bases remaining between them. CDR3 length: 12 amino acids. The CDR3 region has the DNA TGTGCCACCAGCAGAGATGTCGCTGAAGCTTTCTTT. This encodes CATSRDVAEAFF.

In its sample, this clone was seen once. The rearrangement joins TRBV11-3 to TRBJ1-6; D unclear. The CDR3 runs to 14 residues. Germline V lookup: CDR1 SGHNT, CDR2 YENEEA. Trimming took 1 base from V and 7 from J, leaving 8 bases between them. CDR3 sequence: CASSLGEPNSPLHF. In DNA form, the CDR3 reads TGTGCCAGCAGCTTAGGTGAACCAAATTCACCCCTCCACTTT.

This clone was recorded once. The rearrangement uses TRBV6-2 or TRBV6-3 and TRBJ2-5; possible D gene TRBD2, 6 bases. The CDR3 loop spans 12 amino acids. Per the germline V gene, CDR1 is MNHEY and CDR2 is SVGEGT. The V end was cut by 4 bases, the J end by 6 bases, with 9 bases between. The CDR3 loop reads CASSSGGKTQYF. DNA for the CDR3: TGTGCCAGCAGTTCCGGGGGAAAGACCCAGTACTTC.